These 5 T cell receptor beta chains came from one sample sequenced in a study of blood T cell repertoires in COVID-19. Clones were read by immunoSEQ multiplex PCR, and TCRdb kept only the in-frame ones, dropping some. The profile shows some 26,000 clones, roughly nine tenths of them singletons. The sequencing input was peripheral blood. The receptors were gathered from a human donor with active COVID-19. The donor label of this sample is uncertain.

This sequence joins TRBV7-9 and TRBJ2-7, with 9 nucleotides matching TRBD2. The germline CDR1 and CDR2 sequences are SEHNR and FQNEAQ (reference sequence). The junction had 6 bases not matched to a gene; V was cut back by 0 bases and J by 6 bases. The CDR3 covers 15 residues. The CDR3 sequence is CASSLAVSGSGEQYF. CDR3 sequence (DNA): TGTGCCAGCAGCTTAGCGGTTAGCGGGAGTGGCGAGCAGTACTTC.

The DNA for the CDR3 is TGCGCCAGCAGCCAACCTAGCCATAATACCGGGGAGCTGTTTTTT. It is translated as CASSQPSHNTGELFF. The rearrangement links TRBV5-1 to TRBJ2-2, with D maybe TRBD2 (5 bases). The CDR3 totals 15 residues. Looked up from germline, CDR1 is SGHRS and CDR2 is YFSETQ. Trimming removed 4 bases from V and 5 bases from J, with 15 bases in between.

This sequence joins TRBV5-5 and TRBJ1-6; D remains ambiguous. The germline gives CDR1 SGHKS, CDR2 YYEKEE (reference sequence). Trimming stripped 3 bases from V and 5 bases from J, with 9 bases between. The CDR3 is 14 residues long. The CDR3 DNA follows: TGTGCCAGCAGCTCCTATATTAATAATTCACCCCTCCACTTT. Translated: CASSSYINNSPLHF.

CDR3: CASSRPTERSNTGELFF. As DNA, the CDR3 is TGCGCCAGCAGCCGACCAACGGAGCGATCCAACACCGGGGAGCTGTTTTTT. The genes are TRBV4-1 and TRBJ2-2, with no clear D. The CDR3 loop spans 17 amino acids. Germline V CDR1 and CDR2: MGHRA, YSYEKL. Deletions cut 4 bases from V and 2 bases from J, with 17 bases between.

This chain uses TRBV29-1 with TRBJ1-5, with D possibly matching TRBD1 (5 bases). The CDR3 is made up of 13 amino acids. The ends were cut back, 4 bases at V and 4 bases at J, with 11 bases in the middle. In germline, CDR1 is SQVTM, CDR2 ANQGSEA. CDR3 in amino acids: CSVVSRENQPQHF. CDR3 DNA: TGCAGCGTTGTGAGCAGGGAAAATCAGCCCCAGCATTTT.